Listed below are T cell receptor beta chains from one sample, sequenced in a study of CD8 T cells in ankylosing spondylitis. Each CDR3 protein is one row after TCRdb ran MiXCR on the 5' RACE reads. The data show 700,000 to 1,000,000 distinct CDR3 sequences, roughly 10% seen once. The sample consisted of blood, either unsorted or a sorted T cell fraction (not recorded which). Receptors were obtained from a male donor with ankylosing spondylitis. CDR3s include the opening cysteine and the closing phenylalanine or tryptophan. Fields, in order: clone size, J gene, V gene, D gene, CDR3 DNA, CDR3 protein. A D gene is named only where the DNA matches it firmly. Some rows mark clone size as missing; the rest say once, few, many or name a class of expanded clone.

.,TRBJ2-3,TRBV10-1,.,TGCGCCAGCAGTTCGGGAAAAAAGGGGAGCACAGATACGCAGTATTTT,CASSSGKKGSTDTQYF
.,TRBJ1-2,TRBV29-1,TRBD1,TGCAGCGTTGAAACGGGGCAGGGGGCGATCGGCTACACCTTC,CSVETGQGAIGYTF
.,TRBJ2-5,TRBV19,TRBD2,TGTGCCAGTAGTATAGGGACTAGCGAAGAGACCCAGTACTTC,CASSIGTSEETQYF
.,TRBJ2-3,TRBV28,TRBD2,TGTGCCAGCAGTATAGCGGGAGTGGTAGATACGCAGTATTTT,CASSIAGVVDTQYF
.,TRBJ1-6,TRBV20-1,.,TGCAGTGCTACAGGAACTAACAATTCACCCCTCCACTTT,CSATGTNNSPLHF
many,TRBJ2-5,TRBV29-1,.,TGCAGCGTTGAAGCCAAAGAGACCCAGTACTTC,CSVEAKETQYF
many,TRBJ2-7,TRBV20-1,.,TGCAGTGCTAGAGATCAGGGAACAGGGTCCTCCTACGAGCAGTACTTC,CSARDQGTGSSYEQYF
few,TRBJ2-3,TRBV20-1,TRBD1,TGCAGTGCTAGAGCTGACAGGGGGAGAGAAGATACGCAGTATTTT,CSARADRGREDTQYF
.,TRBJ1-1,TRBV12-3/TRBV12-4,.,TGTGCCAGCAGTTTTCTGGGACATACCACTGAAGCTTTCTTT,CASSFLGHTTEAFF
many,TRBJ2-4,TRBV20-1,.,TGCAGTGCTATCGGTGGGAGGAACAACATTCAGTACTTC,CSAIGGRNNIQYF
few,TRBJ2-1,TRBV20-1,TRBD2,TGCAGTGCTAGAGCTAGCGGGAGAAAGTACAATGAGCAGTTCTTC,CSARASGRKYNEQFF
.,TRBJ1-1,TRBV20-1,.,TGCAGTGCTAGGGGGGCGCGGGGGGGAACTGAAGCTTTCTTT,CSARGARGGTEAFF
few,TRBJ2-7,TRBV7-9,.,TGTGCCAGCAGTTGGGACCACTACGAGCAGTACTTC,CASSWDHYEQYF
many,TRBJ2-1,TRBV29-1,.,TGCAGCGTTGGACCAAGACTCAACAATGAGCAGTTCTTC,CSVGPRLNNEQFF
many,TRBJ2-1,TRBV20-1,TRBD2,TGCAGTGCTTCCGGGACTAGCGGTTACTCCTACAATGAGCAGTTCTTC,CSASGTSGYSYNEQFF
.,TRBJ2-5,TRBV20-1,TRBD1,TGCAGTGGGGAAGGGACAGGGTCACGGGAGACCCAGTACTTC,CSGEGTGSRETQYF
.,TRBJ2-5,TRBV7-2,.,TGTGCCAGCAGCTTCGTTGGAGTAGGCGGGGAGACCCAGTACTTC,CASSFVGVGGETQYF
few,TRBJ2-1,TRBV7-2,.,TGTGCCAGCAGCCTCCGTGGAGGGGGAGACAATGAGCAGTTCTTC,CASSLRGGGDNEQFF
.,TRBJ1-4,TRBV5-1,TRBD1,TGCGCCAGCAGCTCCGGGACAGACATTAATGAAAAACTGTTTTTT,CASSSGTDINEKLFF
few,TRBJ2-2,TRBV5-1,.,TGCGCCAGCTTTACGGATGTCACCGGGGAGCTGTTTTTT,CASFTDVTGELFF
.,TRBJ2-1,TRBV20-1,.,TGCAGTGCTCTCTCTGGATACAATGAGCAGTTCTTC,CSALSGYNEQFF
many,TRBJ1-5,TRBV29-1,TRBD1,TGCAGCGTTGAAGATCGACAGGGAAGTGGTCAGCCCCAGCATTTT,CSVEDRQGSGQPQHF
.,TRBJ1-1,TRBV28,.,TGTGCCAGCAGGTCACGGGGCACTGAAGCTTTCTTT,CASRSRGTEAFF
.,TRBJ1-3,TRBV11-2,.,TGTGCCAGCAGCTTCCCCAGGCGCGGTCAGGGGCAGGGAAACACCATATATTTT,CASSFPRRGQGQGNTIYF
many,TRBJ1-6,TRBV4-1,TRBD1,TGCGCCAGCAGCCTAAGGACAGGGGATAATTCACCCCTCCACTTT,CASSLRTGDNSPLHF
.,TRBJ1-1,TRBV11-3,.,TGTGCCAGAAGCTTAGTTGGTGGCACTGAAGCTTTCTTT,CARSLVGGTEAFF
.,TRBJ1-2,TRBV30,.,TGTGCCTTAACCCTAGGGGGACTGATCTATGGCTACACCTTC,CALTLGGLIYGYTF